This is a list of T cell receptor beta chains from one sample in a study of T-cell memory formation after mild COVID-19. TCRdb re-called the 5' RACE reads through MiXCR, storing one row per CDR3 protein. In the table there are 550,000 to 600,000 distinct CDR3 sequences, 20% to 25% of which are singletons. Sequencing was carried out using PBMCs or a T cell subset sorted from them (not recorded which). Receptor source: an adult woman who had mild COVID-19 (a few samples of this study predate the infection). Cell type and time point are not known. The CDR3 runs from the conserved cysteine through the conserved F or W. The order of the fields is clone size, D gene, V gene, J gene, CDR3 DNA, CDR3 protein. The D gene is left open where the match is weak. Part of the rows lack a size; the others show once, few, many or a class for expanded clones.

few	.	TRBV9	TRBJ2-7	TGTGCCAGCAGCGTAACCCAGGGGACCACCTACGAGCAGTACTTC	CASSVTQGTTYEQYF
few	.	TRBV19	TRBJ1-1	TGTGCCAGTAGTAACGGACGGGGGAACACTGAAGCTTTCTTT	CASSNGRGNTEAFF
few	.	TRBV15	TRBJ1-2	TGTGCCACCAGCAGACGAGGGTATGGCTACACCTTC	CATSRRGYGYTF
many	TRBD2	TRBV6-2/TRBV6-3	TRBJ2-5	TGTGCCAGCAGCCAGCGGGGGGAACCACGTGAGACCCAGTACTTC	CASSQRGEPRETQYF
.	.	TRBV11-2	TRBJ2-3	TGTGCCAGCAGCCAATGGAGGGAACAGAGTACGCAGTATTTT	CASSQWREQSTQYF
.	TRBD1	TRBV5-1	TRBJ2-5	TGCGCCAGCAGCTTGTTAGGGACAGGGAGTGAGACCCAGTACTTC	CASSLLGTGSETQYF
.	TRBD2	TRBV3-1	TRBJ2-3	TGTGCCAGCAGCCAAGATCGGGGGGATCGGACAGATACGCAGTATTTT	CASSQDRGDRTDTQYF
.	.	TRBV20-1	TRBJ2-3	TGCAGTGCTTATCGACTAGTTTCTCCAGATACGCAGTATTTT	CSAYRLVSPDTQYF
.	.	TRBV7-2	TRBJ2-4	TGTGCCAGCAGCTACGGGGGAGGAGTCGAAAACATTCAGTACTTC	CASSYGGGVENIQYF
few	.	TRBV30	TRBJ1-1	TGTGCCTGGAGTGGGCCAAGGGGAGCTTTCTTT	CAWSGPRGAFF
.	.	TRBV12-3/TRBV12-4	TRBJ2-3	TGTGCCAGCAGTTTAATCGGGGACTCCACAGATACGCAGTATTTT	CASSLIGDSTDTQYF
.	TRBD2	TRBV13	TRBJ2-1	TGTGCCAGCAGCTTAGTCTTAGCGGGAAGCTCCTACAATGAGCAGTTCTTC	CASSLVLAGSSYNEQFF
few	TRBD2	TRBV11-2	TRBJ2-3	TGTGCCAGCAGCTTAGGCGGGGGGGCTGCCTTTAGCACAGATACGCAGTATTTT	CASSLGGGAAFSTDTQYF
.	TRBD1	TRBV6-5	TRBJ2-2	TGTGCCAGCAGACGCCGGGACAGGGAGGGAACCGGGGAGCTGTTTTTT	CASRRRDREGTGELFF
few	TRBD1	TRBV20-1	TRBJ2-3	TGCAGTGCGGGGGACAGAGACACAGATACGCAGTATTTT	CSAGDRDTDTQYF
once	TRBD2	TRBV27	TRBJ2-7	TGTGCCAGCAGTATGAGCGGGAGGGCCTACGAGCAGTACTTC	CASSMSGRAYEQYF
many	.	TRBV29-1	TRBJ1-3	TGCAGCGTAGCGCTGATGTCTGGAAACACCATATATTTT	CSVALMSGNTIYF
few	.	TRBV7-9	TRBJ2-1	TGTGCAAGCAGCCAACACCTAGGAGAGCAGTTCTTC	CASSQHLGEQFF
few	TRBD2	TRBV2	TRBJ2-1	TGTGCCAGCAGTGAGGTAGCGGGGGACTTCAGCTCCTACAATGAGCAGTTCTTC	CASSEVAGDFSSYNEQFF
.	.	TRBV27	TRBJ1-2	TGTGCCAGCAGCCGGGAGGGGAACCATGGCTACACCTTC	CASSREGNHGYTF